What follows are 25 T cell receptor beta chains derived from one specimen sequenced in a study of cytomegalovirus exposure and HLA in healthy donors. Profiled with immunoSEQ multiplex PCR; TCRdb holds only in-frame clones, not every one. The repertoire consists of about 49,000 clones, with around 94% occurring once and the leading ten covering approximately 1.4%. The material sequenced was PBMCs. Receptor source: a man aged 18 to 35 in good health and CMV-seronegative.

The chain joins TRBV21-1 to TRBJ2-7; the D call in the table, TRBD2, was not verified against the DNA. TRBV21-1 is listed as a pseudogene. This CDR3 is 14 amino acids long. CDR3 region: CASDRRGKVHEQYF. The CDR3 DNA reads TGTGCCAGCGATCGGCGGGGAAAGGTCCACGAGCAGTACTTC.

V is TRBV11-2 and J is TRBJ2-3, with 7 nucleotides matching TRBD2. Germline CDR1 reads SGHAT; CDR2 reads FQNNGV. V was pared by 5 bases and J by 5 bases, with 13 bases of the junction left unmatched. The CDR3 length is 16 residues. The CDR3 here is CASSLMGLLGEDTQYF. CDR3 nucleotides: TGTGCCAGCAGCCTGATGGGACTACTAGGCGAAGATACGCAGTATTTT. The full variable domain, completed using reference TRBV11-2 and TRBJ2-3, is EAGVAQSPRYKIIEKRQSVAFWCNPISGHATLYWYQQILGQGPKLLIQFQNNGVVDDSQLPKDRFSAERLKGVDSTLKIQPAKLEDSAVYLCASSLMGLLGEDTQYFGPGTRLTVL.

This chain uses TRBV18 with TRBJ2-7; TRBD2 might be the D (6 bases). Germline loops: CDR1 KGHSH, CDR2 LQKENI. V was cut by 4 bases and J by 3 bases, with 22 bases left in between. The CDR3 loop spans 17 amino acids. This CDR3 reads CASSLVGGASAYYEQYF. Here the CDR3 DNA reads TGTGCCAGCTCACTGGTCGGAGGGGCAAGCGCGTACTACGAGCAGTACTTC.

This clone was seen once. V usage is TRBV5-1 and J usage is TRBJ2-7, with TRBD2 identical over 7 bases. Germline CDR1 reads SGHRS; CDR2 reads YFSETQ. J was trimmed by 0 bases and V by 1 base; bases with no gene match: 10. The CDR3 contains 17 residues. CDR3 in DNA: TGCGCCAGCAGCTTGTCTCCTAGCGGACTTAGCTCCTACGAGCAGTACTTC. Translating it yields CASSLSPSGLSSYEQYF.

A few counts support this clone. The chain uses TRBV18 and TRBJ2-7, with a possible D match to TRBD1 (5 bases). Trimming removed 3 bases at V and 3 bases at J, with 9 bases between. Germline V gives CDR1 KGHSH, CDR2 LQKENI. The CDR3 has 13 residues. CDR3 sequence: CASSPPDSYEQYF. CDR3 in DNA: TGTGCCAGCTCACCTCCTGACAGCTACGAGCAGTACTTC.

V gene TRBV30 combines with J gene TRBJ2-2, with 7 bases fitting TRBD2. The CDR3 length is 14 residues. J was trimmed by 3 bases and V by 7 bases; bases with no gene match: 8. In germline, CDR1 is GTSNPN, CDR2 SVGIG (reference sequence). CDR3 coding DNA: TGTGCCTACAAACTAGCGCGGGACACCGGGGAGCTGTTTTTT. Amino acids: CAYKLARDTGELFF.

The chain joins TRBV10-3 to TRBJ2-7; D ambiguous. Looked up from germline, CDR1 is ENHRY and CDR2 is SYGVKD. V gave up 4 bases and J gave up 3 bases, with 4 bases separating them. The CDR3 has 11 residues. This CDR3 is CAISGHYEQYF. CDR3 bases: TGTGCCATCAGTGGACACTACGAGCAGTACTTC.

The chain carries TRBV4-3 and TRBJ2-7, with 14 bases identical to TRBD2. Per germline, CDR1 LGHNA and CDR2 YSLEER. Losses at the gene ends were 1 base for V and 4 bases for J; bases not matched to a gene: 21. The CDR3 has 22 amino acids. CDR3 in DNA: TGCGCCAGCAGCCAAGGAGTGGAGAACGAACCAGGGGGACTAGCGGGAGAGTACGAGCAGTACTTC. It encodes CASSQGVENEPGGLAGEYEQYF.

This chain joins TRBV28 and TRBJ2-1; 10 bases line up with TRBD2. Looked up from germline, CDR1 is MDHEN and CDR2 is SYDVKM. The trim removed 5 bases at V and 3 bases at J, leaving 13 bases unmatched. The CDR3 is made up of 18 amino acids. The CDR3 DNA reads TGTGCCAGCAGTCGGGGACTAGCGAGGGTATCTTTCTACAATGAGCAGTTCTTC. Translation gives CASSRGLARVSFYNEQFF.

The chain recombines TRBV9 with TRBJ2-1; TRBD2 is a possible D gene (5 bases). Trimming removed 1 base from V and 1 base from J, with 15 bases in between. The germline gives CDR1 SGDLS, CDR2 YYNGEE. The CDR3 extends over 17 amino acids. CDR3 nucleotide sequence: TGTGCCAGCAGCGTATATGACCCGGGGATTTCCTACAATGAGCAGTTCTTC. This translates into CASSVYDPGISYNEQFF.

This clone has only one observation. Here the CDR3 DNA reads TGTGCCAGCAGTGACTCCGGGTCCGGGGAGCTGTTTTTT. As protein: CASSDSGSGELFF. V gene TRBV6-4 combines with J gene TRBJ2-2, with D uncertain. The CDR3 spans 13 residues. V dropped 0 bases and J dropped 6 bases, with 5 bases sitting between them. Germline V CDR1 and CDR2: MRHNA, SNTAGT.

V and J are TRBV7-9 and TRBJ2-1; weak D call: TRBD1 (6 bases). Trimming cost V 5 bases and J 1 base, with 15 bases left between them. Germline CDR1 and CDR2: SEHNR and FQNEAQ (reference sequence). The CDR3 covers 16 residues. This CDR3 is CASSIGTSRSYNEQFF. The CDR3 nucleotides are TGTGCCAGCAGCATCGGGACAAGTAGGTCCTACAATGAGCAGTTCTTC.

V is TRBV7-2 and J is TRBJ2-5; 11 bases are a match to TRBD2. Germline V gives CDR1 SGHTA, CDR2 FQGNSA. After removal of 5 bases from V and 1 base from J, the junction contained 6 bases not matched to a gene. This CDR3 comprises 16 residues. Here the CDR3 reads CASSARLAGPQETQYF. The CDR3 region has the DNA TGTGCCAGCAGCGCCCGACTAGCGGGGCCCCAAGAGACCCAGTACTTC.

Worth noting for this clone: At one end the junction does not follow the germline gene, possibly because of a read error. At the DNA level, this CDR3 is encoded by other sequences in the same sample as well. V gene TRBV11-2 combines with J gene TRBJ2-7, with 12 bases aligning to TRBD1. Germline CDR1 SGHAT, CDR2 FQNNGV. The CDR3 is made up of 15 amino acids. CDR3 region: CASSLGQGATYEQYF. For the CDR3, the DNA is TGTGCCAGCAGCCTGGGACAGGGGGCGACCTATGAGCAGTACTTC.

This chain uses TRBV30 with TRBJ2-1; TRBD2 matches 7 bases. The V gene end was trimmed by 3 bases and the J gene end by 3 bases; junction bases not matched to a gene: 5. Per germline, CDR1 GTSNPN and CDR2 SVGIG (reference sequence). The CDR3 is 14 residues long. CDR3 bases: TGTGCCTGGAGGGCTAGCGGCAACTACAATGAGCAGTTCTTC. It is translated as CAWRASGNYNEQFF. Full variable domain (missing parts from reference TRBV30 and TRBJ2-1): SQTIHQWPATLVQPVGSPLSLECTVEGTSNPNLYWYRQAAGRGLQLLFYSVGIGQISSEVPQNLSASRPQDRQFILSSKKLLLSDSGFYLCAWRASGNYNEQFFGPGTRLTVL.

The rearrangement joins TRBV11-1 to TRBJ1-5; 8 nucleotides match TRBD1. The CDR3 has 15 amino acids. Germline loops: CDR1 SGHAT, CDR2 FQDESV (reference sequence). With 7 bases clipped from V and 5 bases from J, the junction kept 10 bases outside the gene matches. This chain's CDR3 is CASIRGQGGYQPQHF. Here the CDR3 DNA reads TGTGCCAGCATCCGAGGACAGGGAGGTTATCAGCCCCAGCATTTT.

The CDR3 reads CASSSQAMNTEAFF. Here the CDR3 DNA reads TGTGCCAGCAGTTCTCAGGCGATGAACACTGAAGCTTTCTTT. The rearrangement uses TRBV28 and TRBJ1-1; D gene ambiguous. Trimming cost V 4 bases and J 0 bases, with 9 bases left between them. This CDR3 spans 14 amino acids. Germline assignment: CDR1 MDHEN and CDR2 SYDVKM.

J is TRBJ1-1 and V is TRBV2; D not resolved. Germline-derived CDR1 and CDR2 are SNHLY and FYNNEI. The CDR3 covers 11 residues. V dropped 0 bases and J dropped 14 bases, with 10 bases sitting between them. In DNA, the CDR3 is TGTGCCAGCAGTGAAGCCACTACAAAGTTCTTT. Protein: CASSEATTKFF.

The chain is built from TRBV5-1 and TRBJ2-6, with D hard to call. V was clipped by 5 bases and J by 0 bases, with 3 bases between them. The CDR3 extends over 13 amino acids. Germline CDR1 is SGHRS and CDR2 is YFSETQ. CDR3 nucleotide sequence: TGCGCCAGCAGGAGCTCTGGGGCCAACGTCCTGACTTTC. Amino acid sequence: CASRSSGANVLTF.

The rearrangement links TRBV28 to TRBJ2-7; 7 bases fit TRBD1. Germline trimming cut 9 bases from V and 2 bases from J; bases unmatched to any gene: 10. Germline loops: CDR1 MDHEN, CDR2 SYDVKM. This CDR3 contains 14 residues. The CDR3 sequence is CASTRDREAYEQYF. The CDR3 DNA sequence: TGTGCCAGTACCCGGGACAGAGAAGCCTACGAGCAGTACTTC. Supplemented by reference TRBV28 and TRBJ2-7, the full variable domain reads DVKVTQSSRYLVKRTGEKVFLECVQDMDHENMFWYRQDPGLGLRLIYFSYDVKMKEKGDIPEGYSVSREKKERFSLILESASTNQTSMYLCASTRDREAYEQYFGPGTRLTVT.

The DNA of the CDR3 is TGTGCCAGCAGCCAGACGGGACTAGCGGGATCCGGGGTCTCCTACGAGCAGTACTTC. It encodes CASSQTGLAGSGVSYEQYF. The gene calls are TRBV21-1 and TRBJ2-7; no check of the table's D call, TRBD2, against the DNA was made. TRBV21-1 is tagged as a pseudogene. The CDR3 is 19 amino acids.

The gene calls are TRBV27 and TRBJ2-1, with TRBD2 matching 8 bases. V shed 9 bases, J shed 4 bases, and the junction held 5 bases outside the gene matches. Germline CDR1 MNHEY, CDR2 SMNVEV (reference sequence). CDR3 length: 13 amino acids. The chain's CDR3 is CASSTSEYNEQFF. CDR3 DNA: TGTGCCAGTTCGACTAGCGAGTACAATGAGCAGTTCTTC.

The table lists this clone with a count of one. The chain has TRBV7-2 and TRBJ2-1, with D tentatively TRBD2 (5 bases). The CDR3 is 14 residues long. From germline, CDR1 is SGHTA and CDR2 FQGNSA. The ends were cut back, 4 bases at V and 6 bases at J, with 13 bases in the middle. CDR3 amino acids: CASSSMASSNEQFF. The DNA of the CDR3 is TGTGCCAGCAGCTCTATGGCTAGCAGCAATGAGCAGTTCTTC. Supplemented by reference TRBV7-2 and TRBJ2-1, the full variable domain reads GAGVSQSPSNKVTEKGKDVELRCDPISGHTALYWYRQSLGQGLEFLIYFQGNSAPDKSGLPSDRFSAERTGGSVSTLTIQRTQQEDSAVYLCASSSMASSNEQFFGPGTRLTVL.

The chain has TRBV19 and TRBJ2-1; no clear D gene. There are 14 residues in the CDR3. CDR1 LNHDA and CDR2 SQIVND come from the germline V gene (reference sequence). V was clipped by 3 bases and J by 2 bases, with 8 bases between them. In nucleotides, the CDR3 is TGTGCCAGTAGTATTACCCTACCCTACAATGAGCAGTTCTTC. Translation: CASSITLPYNEQFF. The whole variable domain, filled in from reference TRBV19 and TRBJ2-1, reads DGGITQSPKYLFRKEGQNVTLSCEQNLNHDAMYWYRQDPGQGLRLIYYSQIVNDFQKGDIAEGYSVSREKKESFPLTVTSAQKNPTAFYLCASSITLPYNEQFFGPGTRLTVL.

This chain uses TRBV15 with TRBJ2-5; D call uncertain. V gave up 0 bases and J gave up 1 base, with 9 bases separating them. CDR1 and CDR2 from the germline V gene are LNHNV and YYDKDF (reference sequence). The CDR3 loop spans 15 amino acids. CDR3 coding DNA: TGTGCCACCAGCAGAGATTTGAACAGCCAAGAGACCCAGTACTTC. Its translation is CATSRDLNSQETQYF.